These 10 T cell receptor beta chains came from one sample sequenced in a study of CD8 T cells in Susac syndrome. The RNA input was about 0.45 to 1 ug, and it was reverse transcribed with random hexamers. MiXCR was run by TCRdb on the immunoSEQ multiplex PCR reads, yielding one entry per CDR3 protein. The sample carries fewer than 150,000 distinct CDR3 sequences, approximately 93% recorded once. The sample comprised CD4+ T cells from PBMCs. The receptors were gathered from a human donor with multiple sclerosis.

This chain joins TRBV6-6 and TRBJ1-2, with TRBD1 matching 8 bases. Germline trimming cut 0 bases from V and 6 bases from J; bases unmatched to any gene: 3. CDR3 length equals 14 residues. Germline lookup yields CDR1 MNHNY and CDR2 SVGAGI (reference sequence). The CDR3 loop reads CASSYSKTGDGYTF. The CDR3 nucleotides are TGTGCCAGCAGTTACTCGAAGACAGGGGATGGCTACACCTTC.

CDR3 sequence (DNA): TGCAGTGCTAGTGTGGGCTCCTATAATTCACCCCTCCACTTT. Protein sequence: CSASVGSYNSPLHF. This chain links TRBV20-1 with TRBJ1-6; D not resolved. The length of the CDR3 is 14 residues. CDR1 is DFQATT, CDR2 SNEGSKA, per germline (reference sequence). Trimming took off 3 bases at V and 0 bases at J, with 6 bases between the two ends.

V and J are TRBV7-8 and TRBJ2-7; possible D gene TRBD2, 5 bases. V was pared by 3 bases and J by 4 bases, with 16 bases between. The CDR3 covers 15 residues. Germline V gene sequence: CDR1 SGHVS, CDR2 FQNEAQ. CDR3 residues: CASSLTTLDTYEQYF. The CDR3 bases are TGTGCCAGCAGCTTGACGACACTAGATACGTACGAGCAGTACTTC.

The V and J genes are TRBV20-1 and TRBJ2-3; D unclear. The CDR3 is made up of 12 amino acids. The germline V gene has CDR1 DFQATT and CDR2 SNEGSKA (reference sequence). V gave up 8 bases and J gave up 2 bases, with 11 bases separating them. Here the CDR3 reads CSQHVLTDTQYF. DNA for the CDR3: TGCAGTCAACATGTTCTCACAGATACGCAGTATTTT.

This chain joins TRBV30 and TRBJ1-5, with 7 bases matching TRBD1. Germline V gene data show CDR1 as GTSNPN and CDR2 as SVGIG (reference sequence). V lost 3 bases and J lost 2; bases outside the gene matches: 7. This CDR3 is 15 amino acids long. CDR3 bases: TGTGCCTGGAGCCGGGACAGCCAACGCAATCAGCCCCAGCATTTT. Residues: CAWSRDSQRNQPQHF.

The chain has TRBV12-3 or TRBV12-4 and TRBJ2-5; 8 bases fit TRBD2. V was clipped by 4 bases and J by 4 bases; unmatched bases: 2. The CDR3 is 13 residues long. CDR3 sequence (DNA): TGTGCCAGCAGTTCGGGGGGGCGAGAGACCCAGTACTTC. It translates to CASSSGGRETQYF.

The genes are TRBV20-1 and TRBJ2-2; possibly TRBD1 or TRBD2 for D (6 bases each). CDR1 and CDR2 (germline): DFQATT, SNEGSKA (reference sequence). V was trimmed by 5 bases and J by 1 base, leaving 17 bases between them. CDR3 size: 16 residues. In DNA, the CDR3 is TGCAGTGCTGGACGGGGGCAGGGTGGGAACACCGGGGAGCTGTTTTTT. It encodes CSAGRGQGGNTGELFF.

The chain has TRBV28 and TRBJ2-7; a weak D match, TRBD1 (6 bases). The CDR3 spans 14 residues. V was pared by 9 bases and J by 1 base, with 16 bases between. Per germline, CDR1 MDHEN and CDR2 SYDVKM. CDR3 residues: CASGWSTGSYEQYF. The CDR3, as DNA: TGTGCCAGTGGTTGGTCGACAGGTTCCTACGAGCAGTACTTC.

The chain recombines TRBV6-1 with TRBJ2-4, with D possibly matching TRBD1 (5 bases). V lost 2 bases, J lost 8 bases, and 10 bases lay in between. Germline-derived CDR1 and CDR2 are MNHNS and SASEGT. This CDR3 region has 13 residues. This chain's CDR3 is CASSEPGWDIQYF. The CDR3 region has the DNA TGTGCCAGCAGTGAACCAGGGTGGGACATTCAGTACTTC.

This clonotype was counted a single time. V and J are TRBV20-1 and TRBJ1-2, with 7 bases identical to TRBD1. The CDR3 totals 15 residues. V was clipped by 4 bases and J by 4 bases; unmatched bases: 12. Germline V gene lookup returns CDR1 DFQATT and CDR2 SNEGSKA (reference sequence). CDR3 sequence (DNA): TGCAGTGCTATGCGTCGGGACAGCGATCCCTATGGCTACACCTTC. It encodes CSAMRRDSDPYGYTF.